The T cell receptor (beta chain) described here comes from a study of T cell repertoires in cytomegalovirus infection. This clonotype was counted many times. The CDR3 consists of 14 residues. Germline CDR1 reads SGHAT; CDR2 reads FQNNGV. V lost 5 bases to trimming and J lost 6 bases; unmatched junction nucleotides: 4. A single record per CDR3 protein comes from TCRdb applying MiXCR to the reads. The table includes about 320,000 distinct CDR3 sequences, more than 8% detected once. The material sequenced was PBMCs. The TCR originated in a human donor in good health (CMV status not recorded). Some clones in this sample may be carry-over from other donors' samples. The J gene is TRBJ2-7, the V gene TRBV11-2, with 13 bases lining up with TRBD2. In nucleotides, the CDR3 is TGTGCCAGCAGCCCCGGACTAGCGGGAGTCGAGCAGTACTTC. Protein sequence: CASSPGLAGVEQYF.